The 9 T cell receptor beta chains presented below share a single source sample, sequenced in a study of graft-versus-host responses after intestinal transplantation. Irradiated, violet-dye-labeled stimulator cells, around 200,000 in number, were plated with around 200,000 CFSE-labeled responder cells. Sequencing was performed with immunoSEQ multiplex PCR; in TCRdb, only in-frame clones are kept and a portion is missing. The sample lists about 8,000 clones, more than 25% occurring once. The sample consisted of alloreactive CD8+ T cells from a mixed lymphocyte reaction culture, taken before intestinal transplant. The subset is: CFSE-low proliferating T cells sorted from approximately 6-day pre-transplant mixed lymphocyte reaction (GvH or HvG direction). The receptors were gathered from a human patient who received an intestinal transplant.

The V gene is TRBV30, the J gene TRBJ1-2; D unclear. This CDR3 is 14 amino acids long. V dropped 0 bases and J dropped 2 bases, with 10 bases sitting between them. The germline V gene has CDR1 GTSNPN and CDR2 SVGIG (reference sequence). This chain's CDR3 is CAWSVIPGNYGYTF. CDR3 nucleotide sequence: TGTGCCTGGAGTGTAATTCCGGGAAACTATGGCTACACCTTC.

The table lists this clone with a few counts. The chain recombines TRBV18 with TRBJ1-4; D unresolved. V was pared by 3 bases and J by 5 bases, with 10 bases between. The CDR3 runs 14 residues. Per the germline V gene, CDR1 is KGHSH and CDR2 is LQKENI. The CDR3 sequence: CASSPSFQNEKLFF. Written as DNA, the CDR3 is TGTGCCAGCTCACCGTCCTTTCAGAATGAAAAACTGTTTTTT.

This rearrangement joins TRBV19 to TRBJ2-1; a weak D match, TRBD1 (6 bases). Germline CDR1 reads LNHDA; CDR2 reads SQIVND (reference sequence). Deletions cut 5 bases from V and 0 bases from J, with 11 bases between. The CDR3 spans 15 residues. The DNA of the CDR3 is TGTGCCAGTAGTTATGGACAGAGCTCCTACAATGAGCAGTTCTTC. It codes for CASSYGQSSYNEQFF.

This clone was counted between two and nine times. The chain has TRBV10-2 and TRBJ1-2; 7 positions match TRBD1. The CDR3 covers 14 residues. V lost 2 bases, J lost 3 bases, and 3 bases stayed unmatched. Germline assignment: CDR1 WSHSY and CDR2 SAAADI. The CDR3 spells CASSEQGTDYGYTF. The DNA for the CDR3 is TGCGCCAGCAGTGAGCAGGGGACAGACTATGGCTACACCTTC.

This clone showed up just a few times. CDR3 in DNA: TGTGCCAGCAGGACAGGAAACTCCTACGAGCAGTACTTC. It encodes CASRTGNSYEQYF. The chain uses TRBV19 and TRBJ2-7; the match to TRBD1 covers 7 bases. This CDR3 comprises 13 residues. V lost 9 bases to trimming and J lost 0 bases; unmatched junction nucleotides: 5. CDR1 is LNHDA, CDR2 SQIVND, per germline (reference sequence).

This clone was counted a few times. The genes are TRBV28 and TRBJ2-1, with 9 bases matching TRBD2. Per germline, CDR1 MDHEN and CDR2 SYDVKM. The CDR3 loop spans 15 amino acids. The J segment lost 4 bases and the V segment lost 6 bases, leaving 7 bases of the junction unmatched. CDR3 residues: CASSAGTSTYNEQFF. CDR3 in DNA: TGTGCCAGCAGCGCCGGGACTAGCACTTACAATGAGCAGTTCTTC. The full variable domain, with the rest looked up from reference TRBV28 and TRBJ2-1, is DVKVTQSSRYLVKRTGEKVFLECVQDMDHENMFWYRQDPGLGLRLIYFSYDVKMKEKGDIPEGYSVSREKKERFSLILESASTNQTSMYLCASSAGTSTYNEQFFGPGTRLTVL.

A few counts support this clone. The V call is TRBV29-1, the J call TRBJ2-2; 10 bases map to TRBD2. V lost 3 bases, J lost 4 bases, and 2 bases stayed unmatched. Germline-derived CDR1 and CDR2 are SQVTM and ANQGSEA. This CDR3 has 14 residues. The CDR3 protein is CSVDLAGATGELFF. In nucleotides, the CDR3 is TGCAGCGTTGACCTAGCGGGGGCCACCGGGGAGCTGTTTTTT.

This clone was counted a few times. V and J are TRBV19 and TRBJ2-7; 10 positions agree with TRBD1. With V trimmed by 6 bases and J by 2 bases, 4 bases remained unmatched. Germline CDR1 is LNHDA and CDR2 is SQIVND (reference sequence). This CDR3 is built from 14 residues. Written as DNA, the CDR3 is TGTGCCAGTAGCACCGGGACAGGGGCCTACGAGCAGTACTTC. Protein product: CASSTGTGAYEQYF.

V is TRBV4-2 and J is TRBJ2-5; 9 bases are a match to TRBD1. CDR1 and CDR2 from the germline V gene are LGHNA and YNFKEQ. V was clipped by 5 bases and J by 5 bases; unmatched bases: 3. This CDR3 spans 13 amino acids. DNA of the CDR3: TGTGCCAGCAGCTACAGGGGGCACGAGACCCAGTACTTC. It encodes CASSYRGHETQYF.